This T cell receptor beta chain was profiled in a study of technical replicates of blood from four donors. Deletions cut 2 bases from V and 5 bases from J, with 9 bases between. Germline CDR1 and CDR2: KGHSH and LQKENI. This CDR3 region has 13 residues. TCRdb's copy holds only in-frame clones and misses some; the assay was immunoSEQ multiplex PCR. The sample records just over 80,000 clones, about 94% being singletons. The genes are TRBV18 and TRBJ1-1; D is uncertain. The sequenced sample consisted of T cells isolated from PBMCs. This TCR was recovered from a human donor in good health. The CDR3 loop is CASSPASETEAFF. DNA of the CDR3: TGTGCCAGCTCACCAGCGTCCGAGACTGAAGCTTTCTTT.